One T cell receptor beta chain is described in this entry. The sample is drawn from a study of shared clonotypes between healthy human individuals. Study-level background: Donors, aged 18 to 49, were two women and three men.

Produced via immunoSEQ multiplex PCR; TCRdb's table is partial and in-frame only. The repertoire holds 560,000 or so clones, with about 96% as singletons. This CDR3 comprises 14 residues. CDR1 and CDR2 (germline): SGHVS, FQNEAQ. Trimming shortened V by 2 bases and J by 5 bases, and 12 bases separated the two germline ends. Naive-designated CD8 cells lacked CD45RO, were positively enriched for CCR7, and omitted terminally differentiated effector memory CD45RA+ cells. The sequenced sample was naive CD8+ T cells sorted from blood. This sequence originates from a woman aged 25 to 39 in good health. The rearrangement links TRBV7-8 to TRBJ2-5; the D gene is possibly TRBD2 (5 bases). The DNA for the CDR3 is TGTGCCAGCAGCTTACTGGCTAGCCTGGAGACCCAGTACTTC. Its protein product is CASSLLASLETQYF.